A selection of T cell receptor beta chains follows, all from one sample in a study of shared clonotypes between healthy human individuals. TCRdb keeps only in-frame clones here, not all; method: immunoSEQ multiplex PCR. The sample holds a few million clones, approximately 96% seen once. Sequenced material: naive CD4+ T cells sorted from blood. These receptors were taken from a man aged 18-30 years in good health. Both conserved end residues are part of each CDR3. Some rows mark clone size as missing; the rest say once, few, many or name a class of expanded clone.

abundance,v_gene,j_gene,CDR3aa
-,TRBV2,TRBJ2-3,CASRGPRTSGNGEDTQYF
-,TRBV27,TRBJ2-3,CASSRADTDTQYF
-,TRBV10-1,TRBJ2-2,CASSAGLFTGELFF
-,TRBV27,TRBJ2-5,CASSLSMPGQETQYF
-,TRBV10-3,TRBJ2-3,CAIGRGQQDTQYF
-,TRBV28,TRBJ2-3,CASSWNRVNTQYF
-,TRBV30,TRBJ2-1,CAFQKGSEQFF
-,TRBV6-1,TRBJ1-1,CASSEARVLNTEAFF
few,TRBV29-1,TRBJ1-2,CSVEGYGYTF
-,TRBV7-9,TRBJ1-5,CASSRAGGNQPQHF
-,TRBV7-8,TRBJ1-1,CASSLTGLLTEAFF
once,TRBV7-9,TRBJ1-3,CASSPSQYLGNTIYF
-,TRBV28,TRBJ1-1,CASSLIRLGNTEAFF
-,TRBV4-1,TRBJ2-2,CASSQVASGNTGELFF
-,TRBV7-9,TRBJ1-2,CASSLGLRTEGDYYGYTF
once,TRBV5-4,TRBJ2-2,CASSLEIRQGATGELFF
-,TRBV5-1,TRBJ1-6,CASSLGQAAYNSPLHF
once,TRBV6-1,TRBJ1-6,CASSDGLTYNSPLHF
-,TRBV7-9,TRBJ2-5,CASSLGGKLEVQYF
-,TRBV27,TRBJ2-3,CASRALGTDTQYF
-,TRBV11-2,TRBJ1-1,CASSWGGLSTEAFF
-,TRBV10-1,TRBJ2-3,CASSRDTLTDTQYF
-,TRBV4-3,-,CASSRSWTSGSYEQYF
-,TRBV9,TRBJ1-6,CASSAGDRDNSPLHF
-,TRBV6-5,TRBJ2-4,CASSSGGPRNIQYF
few,TRBV10-1,TRBJ2-2,CASSSGTANTGELFF
-,TRBV6-4,TRBJ1-5,CASSYRDRDNQPQHF
-,TRBV18,TRBJ2-2,CASSPGLRYTGELFF
-,TRBV4-3,TRBJ2-3,CASSQLGRTDTQYF
-,TRBV5-8,TRBJ2-3,CASEPGQGVATDTQYF
-,TRBV6-5,TRBJ2-7,CASSPYRDSYEQYF
-,TRBV9,TRBJ2-5,CASSVGSGGAPETQYF
-,TRBV6-5,TRBJ2-1,CASSSGGAFGNEQFF
-,TRBV4-1,TRBJ2-5,CASSQGSLAGVSRETQYF
-,TRBV28,TRBJ1-3,CASSPPQANTIYF
-,TRBV5-1,TRBJ2-1,CASSLRISASYNEQFF
-,TRBV28,TRBJ1-5,CASRLGGQGGQPQHF
-,TRBV15,TRBJ2-1,CATSREWNEQFF
-,TRBV18,TRBJ1-5,CASSPQTGRQPQHF
-,TRBV6-6,TRBJ1-5,CASSYGTGNSNQPQHF
-,TRBV10-3,TRBJ1-5,CAISEQRQGVSNQPQHF
-,TRBV11-2,TRBJ2-5,CASSPLYQETQYF
-,TRBV5-1,TRBJ2-5,CASRDSPQETQYF
-,TRBV30,TRBJ2-2,CAWRGLAGGELFF
-,TRBV7-3,TRBJ2-1,CASSPDRVYNEQFF
-,TRBV2,TRBJ2-1,CASSPRQAEQFF
-,TRBV5-1,TRBJ1-3,CASSIGQETSGNTIYF
-,TRBV9,TRBJ2-1,CASSVDQSRNEQFF
-,TRBV9,TRBJ2-7,CAGLGTGLNYEQYF
-,TRBV18,TRBJ2-5,CASSPSGPETQYF
-,TRBV5-1,TRBJ2-7,CASSLGSGQFDEQYF
-,TRBV4-1,TRBJ1-2,CASSPAAGTNYGYTF
-,TRBV29-1,TRBJ2-6,CSVDLAGVSGANVLTF